These 25 T cell receptor beta chains came from one sample sequenced in a study of T cells in Graves' hyperthyroidism and ophthalmopathy (dated 2019 in TCRdb). The library came from multiplex PCR. Sequencing took place on an Illumina HiSeq 2000. TCR beta CDR3 regions were amplified from RNA transcripts. A first-round RT-PCR of the TCR CDR3 used the HTBI primer set with the Qiagen OneStep RT-PCR kit. TCRdb trimmed public reads at Q25 via fastp, called clones via MiXCR and kept in-frame beta chains. Rows with a matching CDR3 protein are joined into one entry that keeps the most common DNA and genes. The sample table records approximately 520,000 distinct CDR3 sequences; less than 25% of these occur just once. The ten most abundant clones make up over 9% of the sample. The material sequenced was blood. Receptors originate from a woman in her twenties or thirties with Graves' ophthalmopathy.

CDR3 residues: CASSGSTMNTEAFF. The CDR3 bases are TGTGCCAGCAGTGGTAGCACAATGAACACTGAAGCTTTCTTT. The chain recombines TRBV6-1 with TRBJ1-1; D unclear. The germline V gene encodes CDR1 MNHNS and CDR2 SASEGT. The CDR3 loop spans 14 amino acids. Trimming left V 4 bases short and J 0 bases short, with 9 bases between.

V is TRBV6-2 or TRBV6-3 and J is TRBJ2-2; the D gene is possibly TRBD2 (6 bases). The CDR3 contains 16 residues. The V gene lost 6 bases and the J gene lost 2 bases, with 16 bases spanning the gap. The V gene's germline CDR1 is MNHEY and CDR2 SVGEGT. CDR3 sequence: CASSLDGRGNTGELFF. For the CDR3, the DNA is TGTGCCAGCAGCCTAGATGGGCGGGGCAACACCGGGGAGCTGTTTTTT.

In the case of this clonotype: The junction departs from the called germline gene at one end, perhaps through a read error. J is TRBJ2-6 and V is TRBV20-1, with 12 bases fitting TRBD1. This CDR3 spans 16 amino acids. Germline CDR1 DFQATT, CDR2 SNEGSKA (reference sequence). For the CDR3, the DNA is TGCAGTGCTAAGGGACAGGGGGCGCCTGGGGCCGACGTCCTGACTTTC. Translation: CSAKGQGAPGADVLTF.

This clonotype appeared a single time. The chain combines TRBV5-1 with TRBJ1-1; 8 bases agree with TRBD1. Germline CDR1 SGHRS, CDR2 YFSETQ. The length of the CDR3 is 16 residues. The ends lost 0 bases at V and 1 base at J; junction bases unmatched: 5. The CDR3 protein is CASSLEQGGANTEAFF. CDR3 DNA sequence: TGCGCCAGCAGCTTGGAACAGGGGGGCGCGAACACTGAAGCTTTCTTT. Using reference TRBV5-1 and TRBJ1-1 for the parts outside the CDR3, the full variable domain is KAGVTQTPRYLIKTRGQQVTLSCSPISGHRSVSWYQQTPGQGLQFLFEYFSETQRNKGNFPGRFSGRQFSNSRSEMNVSTLELGDSALYLCASSLEQGGANTEAFFGQGTRLTVV.

The chain employs TRBV6-2 or TRBV6-3 and TRBJ1-1; TRBD1 matches at 9 bases. Germline V CDR1 and CDR2: MNHEY, SVGEGT. The CDR3 is made up of 14 amino acids. Unmatched junction bases numbered 6, after V lost 4 bases and J lost 6 bases. Here the CDR3 DNA reads TGTGCCAGCAGTTCCACAGGGGGCGAGGCTGAAGCTTTCTTT. Its protein is CASSSTGGEAEAFF.

The chain joins TRBV6-9 to TRBJ1-1, with 8 bases aligning to TRBD1. V was pared by 2 bases and J by 1 base, with 9 bases of the junction left unmatched. Germline V gives CDR1 MNHGY, CDR2 SVAAGI. The CDR3 sequence is 17 residues long. The CDR3 is CASSYPPEDRANTEAFF. CDR3 in DNA: TGTGCCAGCAGTTATCCCCCAGAGGACAGGGCGAACACTGAAGCTTTCTTT.

Many counts were recorded for this clonotype. The gene calls are TRBV6-5 and TRBJ2-7; D not resolved. Germline values: CDR1 MNHEY, CDR2 SVGAGI. Trimming took 2 bases from V and 0 from J, leaving 8 bases between them. This CDR3 comprises 14 residues. CDR3 DNA sequence: TGTGCCAGCAGTTACAACCTCGCCTCCTACGAGCAGTACTTC. Its translation is CASSYNLASYEQYF.

Remarks on this clonotype: One end of the junction does not line up with germline, which may come from a read error. The CDR3 region has the DNA TGTGCCACCATCAGACCTCCGGACCTTCTTCCCTACGAGCAGTACTTC. This encodes CATIRPPDLLPYEQYF. The rearrangement links TRBV15 to TRBJ2-7; unclear D gene. CDR3 length equals 16 residues. The germline V gene encodes CDR1 LNHNV and CDR2 YYDKDF (reference sequence). Looking up the rest from reference TRBV15 and TRBJ2-7 gives the full variable domain: DAMVIQNPRYQVTQFGKPVTLSCSQTLNHNVMYWYQQKSSQAPKLLFHYYDKDFNNEADTPDNFQSRRPNTSFCFLDIRSPGLGDTAMYLCATIRPPDLLPYEQYFGPGTRLTVT.

The V call is TRBV6-5, the J call TRBJ1-5, with 9 bases that match TRBD1. CDR3 length: 14 amino acids. After removal of 7 bases from V and 4 bases from J, the junction contained 5 bases not matched to a gene. Looked up from germline, CDR1 is MNHEY and CDR2 is SVGAGI. The CDR3 sequence: CASNLDRGNQPQHF. The CDR3 DNA reads TGTGCCAGCAATTTGGACAGGGGTAATCAGCCCCAGCATTTT.

This clonotype was recorded many times. The rearrangement uses TRBV18 and TRBJ1-5, with D unclear. CDR1 and CDR2 (germline): KGHSH, LQKENI. This CDR3 has 13 amino acids. The ends were cut back, 5 bases at V and 7 bases at J, with 12 bases in the middle. The CDR3 sequence is CASSGGKGQPQHF. The DNA for the CDR3 is TGTGCCAGCTCAGGAGGGAAAGGACAGCCCCAGCATTTT.

The chain is built from TRBV6-1 and TRBJ1-2; weak D call: TRBD1 (5 bases). Germline CDR1 is MNHNS and CDR2 is SASEGT. Trimming cost V 10 bases and J 6 bases, with 15 bases left between them. The CDR3 spans 12 residues. The CDR3 spells CAIYSSGDGYTF. The CDR3 coding sequence is TGTGCCATCTACTCGTCGGGGGATGGCTACACCTTC.

The J gene is TRBJ2-5, the V gene TRBV6-1; 7 positions agree with TRBD1. V lost 8 bases and J lost 2; bases outside the gene matches: 11. The CDR3 spans 15 residues. CDR1 is MNHNS and CDR2 is SASEGT in the germline V gene. The CDR3, as DNA: TGTGCCAGCTCCCTTCTCGGACAGGATCAAGAGACCCAGTACTTC. This sequence encodes CASSLLGQDQETQYF.

This clonotype was counted a few times. This chain uses TRBV12-3 or TRBV12-4 with TRBJ2-4; tentatively, D is TRBD1 (6 bases). The CDR3 runs to 15 residues. V gave up 6 bases and J gave up 6 bases, with 18 bases separating them. The CDR3 DNA sequence: TGTGCCAGCAGCCTACGAGCCGGGACACTAAACATTCAGTACTTC. Translated, it gives CASSLRAGTLNIQYF.

J is TRBJ1-1 and V is TRBV20-1; tentative D call: TRBD1 (5 bases). The CDR3 length is 14 residues. Per the germline V gene, CDR1 is DFQATT and CDR2 is SNEGSKA (reference sequence). Trimming shortened V by 1 base and J by 1 base, and 10 bases separated the two germline ends. The CDR3 DNA is TGCAGTGCTAGAGCGTTGAGGGGGAACACTGAAGCTTTCTTT. It encodes CSARALRGNTEAFF.

This clonotype was seen ten or more times. This chain uses TRBV6-1 with TRBJ1-2; no firm D call. The V and J ends lost 3 bases and 4 bases respectively, with 9 bases between them. CDR3 length equals 13 residues. Germline V gene data show CDR1 as MNHNS and CDR2 as SASEGT. The CDR3 loop is CASSETEPYGYTF. The CDR3 nucleotides are TGTGCCAGCAGTGAGACCGAACCCTATGGCTACACCTTC.

The rearrangement uses TRBV12-3 or TRBV12-4 and TRBJ1-5; D uncertain. CDR3 length equals 14 residues. Trimming removed 6 bases at V and 6 bases at J, with 15 bases between. The DNA for the CDR3 is TGTGCCAGCAGATCGGGAGAATTAGGTCAGCCCCAGCATTTT. It is translated as CASRSGELGQPQHF.

This clonotype was seen ten or more times. This chain connects TRBV28 to TRBJ2-7, with 10 bases aligning to TRBD1. CDR1 MDHEN and CDR2 SYDVKM come from the germline V gene. After removal of 7 bases from V and 4 bases from J, the junction contained 10 bases not matched to a gene. The CDR3 consists of 15 residues. CDR3 coding DNA: TGTGCCAGCACCTTGACAGGGGGCAGGGCATACGAGCAGTACTTC. Protein sequence: CASTLTGGRAYEQYF.

At least ten counts were recorded for this clonotype. The genes are TRBV6-2 or TRBV6-3 and TRBJ2-7, with D perhaps being TRBD1 or TRBD2 (5 bases each). There are 12 residues in the CDR3. Germline assignment: CDR1 MNHEY and CDR2 SVGEGT. Trimming pared 8 bases from V and 3 bases from J, leaving 11 bases between. The CDR3 region has the DNA TGTGCCAGCGGACGGGGCTACTACGAGCAGTACTTC. It codes for CASGRGYYEQYF.

This clonotype was seen at least ten times. This rearrangement joins TRBV20-1 to TRBJ1-5, with a possible D match to TRBD1 (5 bases). Trimming took 4 bases from V and 6 from J, leaving 13 bases between them. CDR1 and CDR2 (germline): DFQATT, SNEGSKA (reference sequence). This CDR3 region has 13 residues. DNA for the CDR3: TGCAGTGCTAAACGGGACTCCAGTCAGCCCCAGCATTTT. This encodes CSAKRDSSQPQHF.

This clonotype occurred many times. The rearrangement joins TRBV27 to TRBJ1-5, with 9 nucleotides matching TRBD1. The germline V gene has CDR1 MNHEY and CDR2 SMNVEV (reference sequence). The junction had 8 bases not matched to a gene; V was cut back by 4 bases and J by 4 bases. CDR3 length equals 16 residues. In DNA form, the CDR3 reads TGTGCCAGCAGTTCAACACAGGGGGCTCGGAATCAGCCCCAGCATTTT. As protein: CASSSTQGARNQPQHF.

Details on this clonotype: Being one base from a much bigger clone, this may be a read error. The chain recombines TRBV7-9 with TRBJ1-5; the D is unclear. The V gene's germline CDR1 is SEHNR and CDR2 FQNEAQ (reference sequence). This CDR3 is built from 13 residues. CDR3 protein: CASSPDTLKPQQF. The CDR3 DNA reads TGTGCCAGCAGCCCAGACACACTTAAGCCCCAGCAGTTT.

The rearrangement links TRBV27 to TRBJ2-5; 10 nucleotides align to TRBD2. The CDR3 runs to 18 residues. Looked up from germline, CDR1 is MNHEY and CDR2 is SMNVEV (reference sequence). V shed 0 bases and J 2 bases; nucleotides not matched to a gene: 9. CDR3 sequence: CASSLSPRLAGVQETQYF. The CDR3 region has the DNA TGTGCCAGCAGTTTATCTCCAAGGCTAGCGGGAGTTCAAGAGACCCAGTACTTC.

In this sample, this clonotype turned up many times. CDR3 in amino acids: CASSSSRDRADYGYTF. The CDR3, as DNA: TGTGCCAGCAGTTCTTCCCGGGACAGGGCCGACTATGGCTACACCTTC. The chain is built from TRBV2 and TRBJ1-2; TRBD1 matches 9 bases. The CDR3 contains 16 residues. V trimming: 5 bases; J trimming: 3 bases; junction bases outside the gene matches: 10. Germline CDR1 is SNHLY and CDR2 is FYNNEI.

Many counts were recorded for this clonotype. This chain's CDR3 is CASNQQHSGANVLTF. In DNA, the CDR3 is TGTGCCAGCAACCAACAGCATTCTGGGGCCAACGTCCTGACTTTC. The J gene is TRBJ2-6, the V gene TRBV6-1; D is ambiguous. Germline CDR1 reads MNHNS; CDR2 reads SASEGT. The CDR3 has 15 residues. Trimming removed 7 bases from V and 1 base from J, with 11 bases in between.

This clonotype was found a few times. V and J are TRBV24-1 and TRBJ2-7; the D gene could be TRBD1 or TRBD2 (5 bases each). CDR1 is KGHDR and CDR2 is SFDVKD in the germline V gene. The CDR3 contains 15 residues. Trimming removed 2 bases from V and 0 bases from J, with 10 bases in between. CDR3 residues: CATSDSRDGSYEQYF. The CDR3 DNA is TGTGCCACCAGTGATTCGAGGGACGGCTCCTACGAGCAGTACTTC.